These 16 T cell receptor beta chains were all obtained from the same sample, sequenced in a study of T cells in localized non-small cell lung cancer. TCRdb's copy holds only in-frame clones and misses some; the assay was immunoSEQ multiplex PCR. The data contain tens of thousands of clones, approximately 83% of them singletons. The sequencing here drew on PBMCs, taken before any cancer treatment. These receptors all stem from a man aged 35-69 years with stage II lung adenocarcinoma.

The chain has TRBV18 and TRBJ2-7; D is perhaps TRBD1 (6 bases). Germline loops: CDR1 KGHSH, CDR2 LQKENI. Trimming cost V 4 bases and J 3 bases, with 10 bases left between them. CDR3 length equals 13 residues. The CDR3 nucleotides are TGTGCCAGCTCACTGGGACAAAACTACGAGCAGTACTTC. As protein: CASSLGQNYEQYF.

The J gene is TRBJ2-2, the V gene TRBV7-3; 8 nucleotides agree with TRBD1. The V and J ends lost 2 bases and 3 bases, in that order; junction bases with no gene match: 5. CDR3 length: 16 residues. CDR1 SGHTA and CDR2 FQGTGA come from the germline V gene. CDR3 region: CASSLGTGGYTGELFF. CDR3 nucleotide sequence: TGTGCCAGCAGCTTAGGCACAGGGGGATACACCGGGGAGCTGTTTTTT.

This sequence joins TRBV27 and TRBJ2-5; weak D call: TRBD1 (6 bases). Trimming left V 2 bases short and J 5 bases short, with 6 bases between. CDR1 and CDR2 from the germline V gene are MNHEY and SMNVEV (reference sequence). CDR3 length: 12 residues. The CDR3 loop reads CASSLQGETQYF. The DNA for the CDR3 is TGTGCCAGCAGTTTACAGGGGGAGACCCAGTACTTC.

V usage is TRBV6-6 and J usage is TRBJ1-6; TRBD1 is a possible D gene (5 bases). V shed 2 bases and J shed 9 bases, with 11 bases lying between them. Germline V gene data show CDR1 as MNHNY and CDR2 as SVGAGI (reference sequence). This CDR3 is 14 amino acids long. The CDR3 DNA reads TGTGCCAGCAGTTACCAGGGAGTGGGTTCACCCCTCCACTTT. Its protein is CASSYQGVGSPLHF.

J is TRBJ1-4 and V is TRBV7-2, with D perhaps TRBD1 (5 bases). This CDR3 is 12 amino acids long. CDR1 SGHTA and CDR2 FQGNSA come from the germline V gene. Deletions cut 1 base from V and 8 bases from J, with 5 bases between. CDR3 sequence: CASSLDREKLFF. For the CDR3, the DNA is TGTGCCAGCAGCTTAGACAGGGAAAAACTGTTTTTT.

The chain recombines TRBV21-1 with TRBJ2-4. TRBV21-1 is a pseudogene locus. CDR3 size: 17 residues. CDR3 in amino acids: CASSKVLQPIAKNIQYF. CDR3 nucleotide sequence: TGTGCCAGCAGCAAAGTGTTGCAGCCGATAGCCAAAAACATTCAGTACTTC.

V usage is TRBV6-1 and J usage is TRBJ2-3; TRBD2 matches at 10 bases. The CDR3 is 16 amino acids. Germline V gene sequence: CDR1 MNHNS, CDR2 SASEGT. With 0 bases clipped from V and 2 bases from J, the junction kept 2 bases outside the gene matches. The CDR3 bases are TGTGCCAGCAGTGAAGCAAGCGGGGGGGTCACAGATACGCAGTATTTT. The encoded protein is CASSEASGGVTDTQYF.

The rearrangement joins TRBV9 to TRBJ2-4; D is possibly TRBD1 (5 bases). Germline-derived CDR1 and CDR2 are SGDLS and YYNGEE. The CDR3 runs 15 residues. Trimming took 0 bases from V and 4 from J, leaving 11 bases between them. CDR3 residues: CASSVGTLGKNIQYF. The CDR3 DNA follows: TGTGCCAGCAGCGTAGGGACATTGGGAAAAAACATTCAGTACTTC.

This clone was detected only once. CDR3 in amino acids: CASSRLTGELFF. The CDR3 DNA sequence: TGTGCCAGCAGTCGCCTTACCGGGGAGCTGTTTTTT. The chain links TRBV27 to TRBJ2-2; no firm D call. Germline-derived CDR1 and CDR2 are MNHEY and SMNVEV (reference sequence). V lost 5 bases, J lost 5 bases, and 6 bases lay in between. This CDR3 comprises 12 residues.

CDR3 in amino acids: CASSLGGPNEQFF. CDR3 sequence (DNA): TGTGCCAGCAGCTTGGGGGGTCCCAATGAGCAGTTCTTC. V is TRBV11-3 and J is TRBJ2-1; maybe TRBD2 (6 bases). The germline gives CDR1 SGHNT, CDR2 YENEEA. V was trimmed by 3 bases and J by 6 bases, leaving 9 bases between them. This CDR3 has 13 residues.

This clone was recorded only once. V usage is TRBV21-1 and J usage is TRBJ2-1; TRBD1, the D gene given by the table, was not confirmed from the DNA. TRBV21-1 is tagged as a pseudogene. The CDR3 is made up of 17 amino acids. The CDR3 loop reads CASSKGAGQVRTNKQFF. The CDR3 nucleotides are TGTGCCAGCAGCAAAGGGGCAGGGCAAGTGAGGACGAATAAGCAGTTCTTC.

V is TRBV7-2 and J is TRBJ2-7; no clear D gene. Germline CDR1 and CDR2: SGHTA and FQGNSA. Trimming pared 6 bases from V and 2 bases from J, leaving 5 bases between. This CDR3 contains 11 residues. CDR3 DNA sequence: TGTGCCAGCAGTTCCGCCTACGAGCAGTACTTC. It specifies CASSSAYEQYF. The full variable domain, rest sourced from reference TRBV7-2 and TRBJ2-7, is GAGVSQSPSNKVTEKGKDVELRCDPISGHTALYWYRQSLGQGLEFLIYFQGNSAPDKSGLPSDRFSAERTGGSVSTLTIQRTQQEDSAVYLCASSSAYEQYFGPGTRLTVT.

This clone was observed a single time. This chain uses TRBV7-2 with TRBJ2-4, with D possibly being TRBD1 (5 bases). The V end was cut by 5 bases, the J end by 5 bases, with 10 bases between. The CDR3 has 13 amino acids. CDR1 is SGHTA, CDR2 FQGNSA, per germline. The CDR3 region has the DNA TGTGCCAGCAGCCCTACCAGGGAAAACATTCAGTACTTC. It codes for CASSPTRENIQYF.

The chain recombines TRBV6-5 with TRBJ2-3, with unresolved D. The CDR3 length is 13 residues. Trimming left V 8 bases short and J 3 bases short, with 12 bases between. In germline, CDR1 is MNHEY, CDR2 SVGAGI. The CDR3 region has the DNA TGTGCCAGCCTATCGAGCGTAACAGATACGCAGTATTTT. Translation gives CASLSSVTDTQYF.

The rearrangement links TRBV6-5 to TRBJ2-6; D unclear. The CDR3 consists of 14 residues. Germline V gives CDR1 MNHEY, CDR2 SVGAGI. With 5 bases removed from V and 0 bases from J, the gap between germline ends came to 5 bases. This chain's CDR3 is CASSTISGANVLTF. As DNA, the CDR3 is TGTGCCAGCAGTACGATCTCTGGGGCCAACGTCCTGACTTTC.

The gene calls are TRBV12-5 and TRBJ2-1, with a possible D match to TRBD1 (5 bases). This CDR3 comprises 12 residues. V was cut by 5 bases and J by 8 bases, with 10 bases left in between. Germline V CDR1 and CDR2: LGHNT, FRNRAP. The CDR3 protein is CASGVEGDEQFF. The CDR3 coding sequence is TGTGCTAGTGGTGTAGAAGGGGATGAGCAGTTCTTC.